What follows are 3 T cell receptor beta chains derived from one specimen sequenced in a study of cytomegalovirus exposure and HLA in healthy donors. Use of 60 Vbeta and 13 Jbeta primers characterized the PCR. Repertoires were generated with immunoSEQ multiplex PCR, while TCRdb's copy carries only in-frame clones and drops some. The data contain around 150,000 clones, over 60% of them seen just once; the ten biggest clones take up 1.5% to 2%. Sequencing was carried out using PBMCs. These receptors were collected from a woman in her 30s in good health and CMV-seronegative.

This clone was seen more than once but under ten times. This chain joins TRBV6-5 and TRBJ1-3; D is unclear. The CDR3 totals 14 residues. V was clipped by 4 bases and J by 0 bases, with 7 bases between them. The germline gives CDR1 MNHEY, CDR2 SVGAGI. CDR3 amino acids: CASSLTVSGNTIYF. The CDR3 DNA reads TGTGCCAGCAGTTTAACAGTCTCTGGAAACACCATATATTTT.

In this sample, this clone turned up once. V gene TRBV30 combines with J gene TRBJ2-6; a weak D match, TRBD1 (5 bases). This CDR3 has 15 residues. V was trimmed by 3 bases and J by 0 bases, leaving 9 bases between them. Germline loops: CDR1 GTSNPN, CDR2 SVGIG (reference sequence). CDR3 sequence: CAWSETDSGANVLTF. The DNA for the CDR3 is TGTGCCTGGAGCGAGACAGACTCTGGGGCCAACGTCCTGACTTTC.

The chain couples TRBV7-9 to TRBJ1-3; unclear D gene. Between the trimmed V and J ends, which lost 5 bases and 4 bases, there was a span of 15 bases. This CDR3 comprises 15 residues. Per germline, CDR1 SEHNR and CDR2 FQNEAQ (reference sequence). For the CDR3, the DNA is TGTGCCAGCAGCCAGTATTCCCCCGCCGGAAACACCATATATTTT. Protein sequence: CASSQYSPAGNTIYF.